The TCR beta chain described here comes from a study of blood T cell repertoires in COVID-19. Whole-study context: Acute-phase and convalescent COVID-19 samples originated in the United States, Italy and Spain. The analysed material was cDNA or gDNA that came from T cells, B-cell-depleted T cells, or PBMCs.

Method: immunoSEQ multiplex PCR; TCRdb's copy keeps in-frame clones and lacks some. The sample has about 410,000 clones, 89% seen once. CDR1 is SGHNT and CDR2 is YYREEE in the germline V gene (reference sequence). V trimming: 1 base; J trimming: 5 bases; junction bases outside the gene matches: 3. CDR3 size: 15 residues. It was during active infection that Seattle patients were enrolled and then longitudinally followed. This clone was seen once. This chain joins TRBV5-4 and TRBJ2-5; TRBD2 matches 12 bases. The specimen sequenced was peripheral blood. The clonotype originates from a woman aged 35 to 49 with COVID-19, enrolled during active disease. The CDR3 nucleotides are TGTGCCAGCAGCTTGAGGACTAGCGGGGCGGAGACCCAGTACTTC. It encodes CASSLRTSGAETQYF.